This T cell receptor (beta chain) was sequenced in a study of OX40 agonist ivuxolimab in advanced cancers. The protocol was immunoSEQ multiplex PCR, while the TCRdb copy is restricted to in-frame clones and leaves out a portion. The table records around 150,000 clones, less than 95% of them present only once. Trimming removed 2 bases from V and 8 bases from J, with 4 bases in between. The CDR3 contains 11 residues. Germline V CDR1 and CDR2: MDHEN, SYDVKM. In regard to this clone: This specimen includes other DNA sequences encoding the same CDR3.

This clonotype originated in an adult with an advanced solid tumor such as melanoma, head and neck, liver or kidney cancer. The material sequenced was CD4+ or CD8+ T cells sorted from blood, taken in a trial of the OX40 agonist ivuxolimab. The chain couples TRBV28 to TRBJ2-1; D not resolved. CDR3 coding DNA: TGTGCCAGCAGTTTACGGGATGAGCAGTTCTTC. Protein product: CASSLRDEQFF.